This is a list of T cell receptor beta chains from one sample in a study of blood T cell repertoires in COVID-19. Repertoires were generated with immunoSEQ multiplex PCR, while TCRdb's copy carries only in-frame clones and drops some. The table includes 150,000 or so clones, approximately 90% detected once. The sequenced sample consisted of peripheral blood. Receptors were obtained from a man younger than 35 with acute or convalescent COVID-19. Both conserved end residues are part of each CDR3. The D gene is left open where the match is weak. Clone size is shown for a subset of rows, as once, few, many or a class of expanded clone.

clone_size: once; d_call: TRBD1; v_call: TRBV5-1; j_call: TRBJ2-1; cdr3_nt: TGCGCCAGCAGGCCAGGGGGCCCACTTTGGGGGAATGAGCAGTTCTTC; cdr3_aa: CASRPGGPLWGNEQFF
clone_size: -; d_call: TRBD1; v_call: TRBV11-2; j_call: TRBJ1-3; cdr3_nt: TGTGCCAGCAGACCAGGGACAGGCGGAAACACCATATATTTT; cdr3_aa: CASRPGTGGNTIYF
clone_size: -; d_call: TRBD1; v_call: TRBV6-5; j_call: TRBJ1-5; cdr3_nt: TGTGCCAGCAGTTCAGGGACAGACAATCAGCCCCAGCATTTT; cdr3_aa: CASSSGTDNQPQHF
clone_size: -; d_call: -; v_call: TRBV9; j_call: TRBJ2-7; cdr3_nt: TGTGCCAGCAGCCGTGGCGGGAACTCCTACGAGCAGTACTTC; cdr3_aa: CASSRGGNSYEQYF
clone_size: -; d_call: -; v_call: TRBV18; j_call: TRBJ1-1; cdr3_nt: TGTGCCAGCTCACCACCTAAACAAGGGGACTACACTGAAGCTTTCTTT; cdr3_aa: CASSPPKQGDYTEAFF
clone_size: -; d_call: TRBD1; v_call: TRBV19; j_call: TRBJ1-3; cdr3_nt: TGTGCCAGTAGTAAAAGGACAGGAACTACCTCTGGAAACACCATATATTTT; cdr3_aa: CASSKRTGTTSGNTIYF
clone_size: -; d_call: TRBD1; v_call: TRBV2; j_call: TRBJ1-2; cdr3_nt: TGTGCCAGCAGTGACCTCCTTACAGGGGGCGCAGGCTATGGCTACACCTTC; cdr3_aa: CASSDLLTGGAGYGYTF
clone_size: -; d_call: -; v_call: TRBV9; j_call: TRBJ2-3; cdr3_nt: TGTGCCAGCAGCCTCAGACTGACAGACAGTCTAGGCACAGATACGCAGTATTTT; cdr3_aa: CASSLRLTDSLGTDTQYF
clone_size: -; d_call: -; v_call: TRBV4-2; j_call: TRBJ2-3; cdr3_nt: TGTGCCAGCAGCCAAGATCAGACGGGATCCGGCGCCACAGATACGCAGTATTTT; cdr3_aa: CASSQDQTGSGATDTQYF
clone_size: few; d_call: TRBD2; v_call: TRBV5-4; j_call: TRBJ2-7; cdr3_nt: TGTGCCAGCAGCTTCGGAGCGGGGGGGTACTACGAGCAGTACTTC; cdr3_aa: CASSFGAGGYYEQYF
clone_size: -; d_call: -; v_call: TRBV10-1; j_call: TRBJ2-5; cdr3_nt: TGCGCCAGCAGTGAGGAGTGGGAGTCCGACCACTCCCAAGAGACCCAGTACTTC; cdr3_aa: CASSEEWESDHSQETQYF
clone_size: -; d_call: -; v_call: TRBV19; j_call: TRBJ2-2; cdr3_nt: TGTGCCAGTACCACTGCACTTAACACCGGGGAGCTGTTTTTT; cdr3_aa: CASTTALNTGELFF
clone_size: -; d_call: -; v_call: TRBV5-6; j_call: TRBJ2-7; cdr3_nt: TGTGCCAGCAGCTTTTCCGGCGGATTCTACGAGCAGTACTTC; cdr3_aa: CASSFSGGFYEQYF
clone_size: once; d_call: -; v_call: TRBV20-1; j_call: TRBJ1-1; cdr3_nt: TGCAGTGCTAGTAGGGAGCCGGGACAGAACACTGAAGCTTTCTTT; cdr3_aa: CSASREPGQNTEAFF
clone_size: -; d_call: TRBD1; v_call: TRBV19; j_call: TRBJ2-3; cdr3_nt: TGTGCCAGTAGCCCTACGACAGGGAAAACAGATACGCAGTATTTT; cdr3_aa: CASSPTTGKTDTQYF
clone_size: once; d_call: -; v_call: TRBV5-1; j_call: TRBJ2-5; cdr3_nt: TGCGCCAGCAGCTCAGCATCGGGGGAGACCCAGTACTTC; cdr3_aa: CASSSASGETQYF
clone_size: once; d_call: TRBD2; v_call: TRBV27; j_call: TRBJ2-1; cdr3_nt: TGTGCCAGCAGTTCCCGTCGTTCCATACTAGCGGGAGCCCACAATGAGCAGTTCTTC; cdr3_aa: CASSSRRSILAGAHNEQFF
clone_size: -; d_call: -; v_call: TRBV19; j_call: TRBJ1-5; cdr3_nt: TGTGCCAGTACCTCCAGGGACAATTTAGTGGTTCAGCCCCAGCATTTT; cdr3_aa: CASTSRDNLVVQPQHF
clone_size: -; d_call: -; v_call: TRBV18; j_call: TRBJ1-6; cdr3_nt: TGTGCCAGCTCACCGAGAGAAGGGGTTAATTCACCCCTCCACTTT; cdr3_aa: CASSPREGVNSPLHF
clone_size: -; d_call: TRBD2; v_call: TRBV4-1; j_call: TRBJ2-2; cdr3_nt: TGCGCCAGCAGCCAAGTCGTTATCATCCCCATAGCGGGGGGCAATGGCACCGGGGAGCTGTTTTTT; cdr3_aa: CASSQVVIIPIAGGNGTGELFF
clone_size: -; d_call: TRBD1; v_call: TRBV7-6; j_call: TRBJ2-3; cdr3_nt: TGTGCCAGCAGCTTTCAGGACAGGGAAATGGCCACGCAGTATTTT; cdr3_aa: CASSFQDREMATQYF
clone_size: -; d_call: -; v_call: TRBV5-4; j_call: TRBJ2-1; cdr3_nt: TGTGCCAGCAGCGCCTCTTTACAGAGAGCTCTGTTCTTC; cdr3_aa: CASSASLQRALFF
clone_size: once; d_call: -; v_call: TRBV7-2; j_call: TRBJ1-4; cdr3_nt: TGTGCCACCGGGGGTCGTAGTGAAAAACTGTTTTTT; cdr3_aa: CATGGRSEKLFF
clone_size: -; d_call: -; v_call: TRBV19; j_call: TRBJ1-1; cdr3_nt: TGTGCCAGTAGTCCATCGGAGGTTCACACTGAAGCTTTCTTT; cdr3_aa: CASSPSEVHTEAFF
clone_size: -; d_call: -; v_call: TRBV5-6; j_call: TRBJ2-1; cdr3_nt: TGTGCCAGCAGCGTAGGGGGGGCCAATAATGAGCAGTTCTTC; cdr3_aa: CASSVGGANNEQFF
clone_size: -; d_call: TRBD2; v_call: TRBV19; j_call: TRBJ2-1; cdr3_nt: TGTGCCAGTAGTAGTCGCCGAGCGGGGGGATTCTACAATGAGCAGTTCTTC; cdr3_aa: CASSSRRAGGFYNEQFF
clone_size: -; d_call: TRBD1; v_call: TRBV19; j_call: TRBJ2-5; cdr3_nt: TGTGCCAGTAGTTCGCAGACAGGGGGTCGCGAGACCCAGTACTTC; cdr3_aa: CASSSQTGGRETQYF
clone_size: -; d_call: TRBD1; v_call: TRBV12-3/TRBV12-4; j_call: TRBJ1-2; cdr3_nt: TGTGCCAGCAGTCCTCGGGGGACAGATGGCTACACCTTC; cdr3_aa: CASSPRGTDGYTF
clone_size: -; d_call: TRBD1; v_call: TRBV9; j_call: TRBJ1-5; cdr3_nt: TGTGCCAGCAGCGTCGGACAGGGGATTCAGCCCCAGCATTTT; cdr3_aa: CASSVGQGIQPQHF
clone_size: -; d_call: TRBD1; v_call: TRBV7-6; j_call: TRBJ2-7; cdr3_nt: TGTGCCAGCAGCCTACAACAGGGGTTAACCTACGAGCAGTACTTC; cdr3_aa: CASSLQQGLTYEQYF
clone_size: once; d_call: TRBD1; v_call: TRBV6-5; j_call: TRBJ2-2; cdr3_nt: TGTGCCAGCAAAACAGGGGTCCCCGGGGAGCTGTTTTTT; cdr3_aa: CASKTGVPGELFF
clone_size: once; d_call: -; v_call: TRBV7-2; j_call: TRBJ2-1; cdr3_nt: TGTGCCAGCAGCCTTGGGACACCCATCTACAATGAGCAGTTCTTC; cdr3_aa: CASSLGTPIYNEQFF
clone_size: -; d_call: -; v_call: TRBV20-1; j_call: TRBJ2-7; cdr3_nt: TGCAGTGCTAGTTCCCCGGGCCGTGCGGGGGAGCAGTACTTC; cdr3_aa: CSASSPGRAGEQYF
clone_size: -; d_call: TRBD1; v_call: TRBV5-5; j_call: TRBJ1-2; cdr3_nt: TGTGCCAGCAGCCATCCGGGACAGTTACTTTCGGGTGGCTACACCTTC; cdr3_aa: CASSHPGQLLSGGYTF
clone_size: once; d_call: TRBD1; v_call: TRBV6-2/TRBV6-3; j_call: TRBJ1-1; cdr3_nt: TGTGCCAGCAGTTACAGGGGGCTGGGGGGGAACACTGAAGCTTTCTTT; cdr3_aa: CASSYRGLGGNTEAFF
clone_size: -; d_call: TRBD1; v_call: TRBV5-6; j_call: TRBJ2-2; cdr3_nt: TGTGCCAGCAGCTTGAGTCTGACAGGGGAAGACGGGGAGCTGTTTTTT; cdr3_aa: CASSLSLTGEDGELFF
clone_size: -; d_call: TRBD1; v_call: TRBV29-1; j_call: TRBJ1-1; cdr3_nt: TGCAGCGTGCAACGGACAGGTTTCGACACTGAAGCTTTCTTT; cdr3_aa: CSVQRTGFDTEAFF
clone_size: -; d_call: -; v_call: TRBV5-1; j_call: TRBJ1-2; cdr3_nt: TGCGCCAGCAGCTTGGATGGCATACTACCCTTAGACACCTTC; cdr3_aa: CASSLDGILPLDTF
clone_size: -; d_call: TRBD1; v_call: TRBV11-2; j_call: TRBJ1-4; cdr3_nt: TGTGCCAGCAGCTCCGGACAGGGGGCACCTAATGAAAAACTGTTTTTT; cdr3_aa: CASSSGQGAPNEKLFF
clone_size: -; d_call: -; v_call: TRBV19; j_call: TRBJ1-5; cdr3_nt: TGTGCCAGTCACATTCCAGGGCCGGGTCAGCCCCAGCATTTT; cdr3_aa: CASHIPGPGQPQHF
clone_size: -; d_call: -; v_call: TRBV14; j_call: TRBJ1-5; cdr3_nt: TGTGCCAGCAGCCAAGCAGGGTGGAATCAGCCCCAGCATTTT; cdr3_aa: CASSQAGWNQPQHF
clone_size: -; d_call: -; v_call: TRBV30; j_call: TRBJ1-5; cdr3_nt: TGTGCCTGGAGTTCGAACAGGGATCAGCCCCAGCATTTT; cdr3_aa: CAWSSNRDQPQHF
clone_size: -; d_call: TRBD1; v_call: TRBV5-5; j_call: TRBJ2-5; cdr3_nt: TGTGCCAGCAGCCCGCGGGACAGGGGGAAGGAGACCCAGTACTTC; cdr3_aa: CASSPRDRGKETQYF
clone_size: -; d_call: TRBD1; v_call: TRBV2; j_call: TRBJ1-6; cdr3_nt: TGTGCCAGCAGTGCCGGGACAGGGAATAATTCACCCCTCCACTTT; cdr3_aa: CASSAGTGNNSPLHF
clone_size: -; d_call: -; v_call: TRBV14; j_call: TRBJ1-2; cdr3_nt: TGTGCCAGCAGCCAGGAGAATCGCCATCACTATGGCTACACCTTC; cdr3_aa: CASSQENRHHYGYTF
clone_size: once; d_call: TRBD1; v_call: TRBV7-9; j_call: TRBJ1-4; cdr3_nt: TGTGCCAGCAGCCGGAGACAGGGGGCGGGTGAAAAACTGTTTTTT; cdr3_aa: CASSRRQGAGEKLFF
clone_size: -; d_call: TRBD2; v_call: TRBV11-2; j_call: TRBJ2-1; cdr3_nt: TGTGCCAGCAGCCATTTCGGGAGGAGTAATGAGCAGTTCTTC; cdr3_aa: CASSHFGRSNEQFF
clone_size: -; d_call: -; v_call: TRBV27; j_call: TRBJ1-6; cdr3_nt: TGTGCCAGCAGTCTCAAACAGGGAAGCTCCTATAATTCACCCCTCCACTTT; cdr3_aa: CASSLKQGSSYNSPLHF